This paragraph covers one TCR beta chain sequence. This entry belongs to a study of T cells in Graves' hyperthyroidism and ophthalmopathy. Using RNA transcripts as the source, TCR beta CDR3 regions were amplified. First-round RT-PCR with HTBI primers amplified the TCR CDR3 region. TCRdb re-called the multiplex PCR reads through MiXCR, storing one row per CDR3 protein. The sample contains 700,000 or so distinct CDR3 sequences, 15% to 20% of which appear only once. PBMCs stemmed from 10 ml fresh peripheral blood. The V and J ends lost 3 bases and 10 bases respectively, with 16 bases between them. Germline V gene lookup returns CDR1 MDHEN and CDR2 SYDVKM. This CDR3 contains 15 residues.

The TCR comes from a man aged 18 to 35 with Graves' hyperthyroidism. The chain links TRBV28 to TRBJ1-6; D is uncertain. Sequenced input: blood. The chain's CDR3 is CASSFPTLTISPLHF. The CDR3 coding sequence is TGTGCCAGCAGTTTCCCGACTTTGACAATCTCACCCCTCCACTTT.